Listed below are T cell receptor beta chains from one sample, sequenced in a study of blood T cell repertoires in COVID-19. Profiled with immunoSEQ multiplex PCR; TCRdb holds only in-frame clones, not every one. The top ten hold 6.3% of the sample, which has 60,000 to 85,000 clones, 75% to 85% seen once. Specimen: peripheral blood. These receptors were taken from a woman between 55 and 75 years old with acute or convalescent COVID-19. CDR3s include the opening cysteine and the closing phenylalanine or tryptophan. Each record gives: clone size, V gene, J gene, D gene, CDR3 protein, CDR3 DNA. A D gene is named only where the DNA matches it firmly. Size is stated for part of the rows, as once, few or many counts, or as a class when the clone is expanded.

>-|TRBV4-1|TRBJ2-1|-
CASSILTGGDEQFF
TGCGCCAGCAGTATTCTGACAGGAGGCGATGAGCAGTTCTTC
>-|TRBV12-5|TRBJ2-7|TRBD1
CASGLTGSKDEQYF
TGTGCTAGTGGCCTGACAGGGAGCAAGGACGAGCAGTACTTC
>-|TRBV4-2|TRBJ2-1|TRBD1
CASSQGDSLNEQFF
TGTGCCAGCAGCCAAGGGGACAGTCTAAATGAGCAGTTCTTC
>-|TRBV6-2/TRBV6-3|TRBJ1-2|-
CASSPGPGSASTF
TGTGCCAGCAGTCCCGGGCCCGGGAGTGCATCGACCTTC
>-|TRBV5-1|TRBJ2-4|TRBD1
CASSPGTGVQYF
TGCGCCAGCAGCCCCGGGACAGGGGTTCAGTACTTC
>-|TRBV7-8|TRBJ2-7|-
CASSLGLRAGDPYEQYF
TGTGCCAGCAGCTTAGGCTTACGGGCGGGCGACCCCTACGAGCAGTACTTC
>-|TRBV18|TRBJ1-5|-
CASSPGTDRIQPQHF
TGTGCCAGCTCACCAGGCACCGACAGAATTCAGCCCCAGCATTTT
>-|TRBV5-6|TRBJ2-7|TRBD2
CASSRLGPSSGRIYEQYF
TGTGCCAGCAGCCGCTTAGGACCCTCTAGCGGGAGAATCTACGAGCAGTACTTC
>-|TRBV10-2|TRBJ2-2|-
CASSQLAGSGELFF
TGCGCCAGCAGCCAACTCGCAGGGTCCGGGGAGCTGTTTTTT
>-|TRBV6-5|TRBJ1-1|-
CASSLSGGNTEAFF
TGTGCCAGCAGTCTTTCCGGGGGAAACACTGAAGCTTTCTTT
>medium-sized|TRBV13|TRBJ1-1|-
CASSNRPGGEAFF
TGTGCCAGCAGCAACCGACCCGGGGGTGAAGCTTTCTTT
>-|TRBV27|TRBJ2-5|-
CASSFLGADQETQYF
TGTGCCAGCAGTTTCCTTGGGGCGGACCAAGAGACCCAGTACTTC
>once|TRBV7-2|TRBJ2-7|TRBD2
CASSYPRGAGGRHEQYF
TGTGCCAGCAGCTACCCCCGAGGAGCGGGGGGGCGCCACGAGCAGTACTTC
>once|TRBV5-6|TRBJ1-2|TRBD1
CASSLGWTGTSGYTF
TGTGCCAGCAGCTTGGGTTGGACAGGTACATCAGGCTACACCTTC
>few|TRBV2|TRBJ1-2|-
CASRPSPSRGYTF
TGTGCCAGCAGGCCCTCCCCAAGCCGGGGCTACACCTTC
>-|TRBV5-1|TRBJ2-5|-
CASSNPTGPETQYF
TGCGCCAGCAGCAACCCGACAGGACCGGAGACCCAGTACTTC
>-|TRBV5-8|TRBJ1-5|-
CASSRDRHDQPQHF
TGTGCCAGCAGCCGAGACAGGCACGATCAGCCCCAGCATTTT